Listed below are T cell receptor beta chains from one sample, sequenced in a study of OX40 agonist ivuxolimab in advanced cancers. The data were produced by immunoSEQ multiplex PCR, yet TCRdb's version contains in-frame clones alone and is incomplete. The repertoire includes under 85,000 clones, more than 75% of them detected once, and around 0.45% sits in the top ten. Specimen: CD4+ or CD8+ T cells sorted from blood, collected in a trial of the OX40 agonist ivuxolimab. These TCRs come from an adult with an advanced solid tumor such as melanoma, head and neck, liver or kidney cancer. The CDR3 runs from the conserved cysteine through the conserved F or W. D genes are given only for firm matches. Only part of the rows carry a size: once, few, many, or a class if the clone is expanded.

clone_size,v_call,j_call,d_call,cdr3_nt,cdr3_aa
.,TRBV7-2,TRBJ2-1,TRBD1,TGTGCCAGCAGACAGGACAGGTTTTCCTACAATGAGCAGTTCTTC,CASRQDRFSYNEQFF
few,TRBV21-1,TRBJ1-5,.,TGTGCCAGCAGCAAGGCCAAGACGCCCTTTGAGGATCAGCCCCAGCATTTT,CASSKAKTPFEDQPQHF
once,TRBV5-1,TRBJ2-1,.,TGCGCCAGCAGCCCTACAGGGAATGAGCAGTTCTTC,CASSPTGNEQFF
.,TRBV5-1,TRBJ2-7,.,TGCGCCAGCAGCTTGGTGGCTTCCTACGAGCAGTACTTC,CASSLVASYEQYF
.,TRBV19,TRBJ2-7,TRBD1,TGTGCCAGTAGTACCGAGGACAGGGACGAGCAGTACTTC,CASSTEDRDEQYF
.,TRBV5-1,TRBJ1-4,.,TGCGCCAGCAGCTTGGAACAGACCTACTCAAATGAAAAACTGTTTTTT,CASSLEQTYSNEKLFF
once,TRBV5-8,TRBJ2-3,.,TGTGCCAGCAGATCAAGGGGGGGGGTGAGCACAGATACGCAGTATTTT,CASRSRGGVSTDTQYF
.,TRBV5-1,TRBJ1-4,.,TGCGCCAGCAGCTTGAGGGACCCTAATGAAAAACTGTTTTTT,CASSLRDPNEKLFF
.,TRBV28,TRBJ2-7,.,TGTGCCGGACCGGACACCCTCTACGAGCAGTACTTC,CAGPDTLYEQYF
.,TRBV2,TRBJ1-5,.,TGTGCCGCCCAAACACAGGGAGGTCAGCCCCAGCATTTT,CAAQTQGGQPQHF
.,TRBV6-1,TRBJ1-1,.,TGTGCCAGCAGGATACAGGGTTTCACTGAAGCTTTCTTT,CASRIQGFTEAFF
.,TRBV20-1,TRBJ2-7,.,TGCAGTGCTAGGGACGGGTACGAGCAGTACTTC,CSARDGYEQYF
.,TRBV18,TRBJ2-2,.,TGTGCCAGCTCTAAAGCCGGGACAAGGTGGGCCGGGGAGCTGTTTTTT,CASSKAGTRWAGELFF
.,TRBV19,TRBJ1-2,.,TGTGCCAGTAGTATGGCAGACAGAGGAACCCGTAACTATGGCTACACCTTC,CASSMADRGTRNYGYTF
.,TRBV27,TRBJ1-1,TRBD1,TGTGCCAGCAGTTTGACAGGGGTTAACACTGAAGCTTTCTTT,CASSLTGVNTEAFF